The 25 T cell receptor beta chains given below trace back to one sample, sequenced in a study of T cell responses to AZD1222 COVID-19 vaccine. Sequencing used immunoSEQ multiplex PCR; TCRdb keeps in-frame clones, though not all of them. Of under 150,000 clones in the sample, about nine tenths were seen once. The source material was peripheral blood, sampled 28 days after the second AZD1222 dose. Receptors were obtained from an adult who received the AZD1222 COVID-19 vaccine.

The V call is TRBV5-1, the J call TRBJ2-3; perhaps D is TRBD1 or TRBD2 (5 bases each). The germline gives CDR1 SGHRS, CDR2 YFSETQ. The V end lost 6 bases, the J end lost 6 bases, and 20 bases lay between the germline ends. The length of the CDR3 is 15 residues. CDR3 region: CASTPRDGGRDTQYF. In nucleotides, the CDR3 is TGCGCCAGCACTCCTCGGGACGGCGGTAGGGATACGCAGTATTTT.

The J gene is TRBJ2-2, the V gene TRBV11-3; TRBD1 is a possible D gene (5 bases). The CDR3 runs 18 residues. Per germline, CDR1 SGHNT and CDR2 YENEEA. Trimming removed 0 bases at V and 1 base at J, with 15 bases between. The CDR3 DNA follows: TGTGCCAGCAGCTTAGATCAGTCCGGTACAGGGAACACCGGGGAGCTGTTTTTT. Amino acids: CASSLDQSGTGNTGELFF.

In DNA, the CDR3 is TGCGCCAGCAGCTTGGGGGTAGGGCCGCACACCGGGGAGCTGTTTTTT. It encodes CASSLGVGPHTGELFF. The rearrangement joins TRBV5-1 to TRBJ2-2, with D uncertain. V lost 0 bases and J lost 3, with 12 bases in between. The CDR3 covers 16 residues. Germline CDR1 is SGHRS and CDR2 is YFSETQ. The variable domain in full, with the rest retrieved from reference TRBV5-1 and TRBJ2-2, is KAGVTQTPRYLIKTRGQQVTLSCSPISGHRSVSWYQQTPGQGLQFLFEYFSETQRNKGNFPGRFSGRQFSNSRSEMNVSTLELGDSALYLCASSLGVGPHTGELFFGEGSRLTVL.

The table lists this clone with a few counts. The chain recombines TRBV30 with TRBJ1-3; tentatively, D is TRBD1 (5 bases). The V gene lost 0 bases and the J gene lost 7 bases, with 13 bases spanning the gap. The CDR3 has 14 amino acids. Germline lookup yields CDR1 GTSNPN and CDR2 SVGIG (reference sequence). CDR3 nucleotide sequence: TGTGCCTGGAGTGTAGGCCAGGGCTGGAACACCATATATTTT. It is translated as CAWSVGQGWNTIYF.

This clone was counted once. CDR3 sequence reads: CASSLSSEGRLEQYF. The CDR3 bases are TGTGCCAGCAGTTTGAGCTCAGAGGGCCGTCTCGAGCAGTACTTC. The chain has TRBV27 and TRBJ2-7, with D possibly matching TRBD2 (5 bases). V dropped 3 bases and J dropped 6 bases, with 18 bases sitting between them. This CDR3 has 15 amino acids. Germline assignment: CDR1 MNHEY and CDR2 SMNVEV (reference sequence).

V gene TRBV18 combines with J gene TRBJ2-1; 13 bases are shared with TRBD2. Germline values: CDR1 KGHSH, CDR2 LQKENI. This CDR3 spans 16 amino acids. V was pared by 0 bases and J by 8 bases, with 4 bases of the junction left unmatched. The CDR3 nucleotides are TGTGCCAGCTCACCACCACTAGCGGGAGGGTACTATGAGCAGTTCTTC. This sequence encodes CASSPPLAGGYYEQFF.

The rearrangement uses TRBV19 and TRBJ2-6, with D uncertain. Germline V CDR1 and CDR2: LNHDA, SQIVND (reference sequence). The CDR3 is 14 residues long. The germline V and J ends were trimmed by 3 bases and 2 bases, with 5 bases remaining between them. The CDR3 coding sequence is TGTGCCAGTAGTATGGGGACTGGGGCCAACGTCCTGACTTTC. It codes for CASSMGTGANVLTF.

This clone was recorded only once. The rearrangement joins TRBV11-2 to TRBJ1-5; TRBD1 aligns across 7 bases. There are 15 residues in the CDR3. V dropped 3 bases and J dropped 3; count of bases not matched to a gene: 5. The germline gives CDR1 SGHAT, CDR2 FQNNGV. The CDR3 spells CASSLEGQNNQPQHF. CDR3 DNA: TGTGCCAGCAGCTTGGAGGGACAGAACAATCAGCCCCAGCATTTT.

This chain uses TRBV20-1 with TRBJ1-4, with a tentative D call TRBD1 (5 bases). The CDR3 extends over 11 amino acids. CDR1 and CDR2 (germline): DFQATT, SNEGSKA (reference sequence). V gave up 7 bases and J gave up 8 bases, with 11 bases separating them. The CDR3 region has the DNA TGCAGTGGGTCGGGGGAGGAAAAACTGTTTTTT. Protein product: CSGSGEEKLFF.

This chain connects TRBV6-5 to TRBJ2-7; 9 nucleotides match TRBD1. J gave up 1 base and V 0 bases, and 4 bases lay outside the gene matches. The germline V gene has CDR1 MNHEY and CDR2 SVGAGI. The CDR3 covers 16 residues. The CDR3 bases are TGTGCCAGCAGTTACTCGATGGGGACAGGGTCCTACGAGCAGTACTTC. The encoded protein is CASSYSMGTGSYEQYF.

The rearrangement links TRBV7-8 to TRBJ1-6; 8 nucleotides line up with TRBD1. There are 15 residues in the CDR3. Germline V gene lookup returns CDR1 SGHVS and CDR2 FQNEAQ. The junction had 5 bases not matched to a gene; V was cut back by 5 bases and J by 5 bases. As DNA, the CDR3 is TGTGCCAGCAGCGCCAGGGGGCTGCATAATTCACCCCTCCACTTT. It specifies CASSARGLHNSPLHF. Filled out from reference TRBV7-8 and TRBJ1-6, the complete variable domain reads GAGVSQSPRYKVAKRGQDVALRCDPISGHVSLFWYQQALGQGPEFLTYFQNEAQLDKSGLPSDRFFAERPEGSVSTLKIQRTQQEDSAVYLCASSARGLHNSPLHFGNGTRLTVT.

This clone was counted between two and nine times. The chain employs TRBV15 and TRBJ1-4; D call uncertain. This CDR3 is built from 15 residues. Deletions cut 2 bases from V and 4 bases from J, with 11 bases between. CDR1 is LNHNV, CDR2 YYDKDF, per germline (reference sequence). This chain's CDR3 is CATSRQTRGNEKLFF. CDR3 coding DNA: TGTGCCACCAGCAGACAGACACGGGGTAATGAAAAACTGTTTTTT.

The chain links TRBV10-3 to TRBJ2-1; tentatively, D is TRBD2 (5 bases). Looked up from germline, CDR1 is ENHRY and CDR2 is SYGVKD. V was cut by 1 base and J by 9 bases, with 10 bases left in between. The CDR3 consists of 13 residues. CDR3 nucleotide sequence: TGTGCCATCAGTGAGTTAGGGAGCAGTGAGCAGTTCTTC. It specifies CAISELGSSEQFF.

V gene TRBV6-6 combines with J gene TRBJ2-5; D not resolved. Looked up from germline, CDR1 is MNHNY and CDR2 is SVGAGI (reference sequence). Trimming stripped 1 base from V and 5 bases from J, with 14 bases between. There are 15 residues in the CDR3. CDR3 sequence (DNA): TGTGCCAGCAGTTACTGGCCTCCTCCCGGGGAGACCCAGTACTTC. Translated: CASSYWPPPGETQYF.

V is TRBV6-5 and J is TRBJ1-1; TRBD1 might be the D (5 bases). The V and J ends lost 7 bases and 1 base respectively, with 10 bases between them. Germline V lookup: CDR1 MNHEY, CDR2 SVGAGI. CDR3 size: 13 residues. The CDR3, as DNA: TGTGCCAGCATCATTACAGGGAACACTGAAGCTTTCTTT. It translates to CASIITGNTEAFF.

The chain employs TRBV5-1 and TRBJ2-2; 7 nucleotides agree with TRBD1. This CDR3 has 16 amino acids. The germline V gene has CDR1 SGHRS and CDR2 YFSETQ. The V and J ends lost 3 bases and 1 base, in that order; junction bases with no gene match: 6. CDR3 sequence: CASSSHRTGNTGELFF. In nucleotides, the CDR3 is TGCGCCAGCAGCTCGCACCGGACAGGGAACACCGGGGAGCTGTTTTTT.

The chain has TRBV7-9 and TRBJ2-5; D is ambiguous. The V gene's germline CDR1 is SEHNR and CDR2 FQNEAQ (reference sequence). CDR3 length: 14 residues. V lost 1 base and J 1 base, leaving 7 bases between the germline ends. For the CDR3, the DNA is TGTGCCAGCAGCTTAGGTACGGGCCAAGAGACCCAGTACTTC. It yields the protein CASSLGTGQETQYF.

CDR3 in DNA: TGTGCCAGCAGCTTATTGGGGGGTTCGCGGGAGTTTGTCACAGATACGCAGTATTTT. This sequence encodes CASSLLGGSREFVTDTQYF. The chain joins TRBV7-9 to TRBJ2-3; 7 nucleotides align to TRBD2. The CDR3 consists of 19 residues. Germline CDR1 reads SEHNR; CDR2 reads FQNEAQ (reference sequence). V gave up 2 bases and J gave up 2 bases; unmatched junction bases: 16.

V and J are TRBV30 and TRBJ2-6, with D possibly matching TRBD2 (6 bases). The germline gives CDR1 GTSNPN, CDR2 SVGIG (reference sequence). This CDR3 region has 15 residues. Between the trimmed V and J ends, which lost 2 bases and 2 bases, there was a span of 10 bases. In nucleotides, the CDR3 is TGTGCCTGGAGTACGGAGGGAACTGGGGCCAACGTCCTGACTTTC. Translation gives CAWSTEGTGANVLTF.

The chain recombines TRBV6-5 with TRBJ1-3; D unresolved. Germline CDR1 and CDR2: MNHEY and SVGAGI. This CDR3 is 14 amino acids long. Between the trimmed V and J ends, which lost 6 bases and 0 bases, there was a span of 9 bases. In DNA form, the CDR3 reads TGTGCCAGCAGGCCCCTAGGCTCTGGAAACACCATATATTTT. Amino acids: CASRPLGSGNTIYF.

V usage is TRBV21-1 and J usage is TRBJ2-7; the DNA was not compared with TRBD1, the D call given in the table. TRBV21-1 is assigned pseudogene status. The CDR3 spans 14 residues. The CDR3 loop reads CASRPDSPYEVQYF. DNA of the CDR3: TGTGCCAGCAGACCGGACAGCCCCTACGAAGTGCAGTACTTC.

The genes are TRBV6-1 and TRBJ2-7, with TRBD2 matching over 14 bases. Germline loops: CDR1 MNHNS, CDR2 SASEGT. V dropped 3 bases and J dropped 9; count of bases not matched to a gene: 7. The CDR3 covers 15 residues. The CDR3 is CASSEGLAGDIGQYF. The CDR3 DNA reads TGTGCCAGCAGTGAGGGACTAGCGGGAGATATTGGGCAGTACTTC.

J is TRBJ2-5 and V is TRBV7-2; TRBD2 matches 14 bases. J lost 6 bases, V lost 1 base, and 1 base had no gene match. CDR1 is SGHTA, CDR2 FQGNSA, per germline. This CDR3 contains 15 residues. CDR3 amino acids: CASSLGTSGGQTQYF. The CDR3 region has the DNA TGTGCCAGCAGCTTAGGGACTAGCGGGGGGCAGACCCAGTACTTC.

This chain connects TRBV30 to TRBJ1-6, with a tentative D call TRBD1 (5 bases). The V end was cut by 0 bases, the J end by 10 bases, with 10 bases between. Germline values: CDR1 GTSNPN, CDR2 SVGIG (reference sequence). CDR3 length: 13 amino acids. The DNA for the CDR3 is TGTGCCTGGAGTGTAGCAGGGCGATCACCCCTCCACTTT. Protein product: CAWSVAGRSPLHF.

CDR3 residues: CATSREGYRLGAKNIQYF. The CDR3 coding sequence is TGTGCCACCAGCAGAGAAGGCTACCGGTTGGGTGCCAAAAACATTCAGTACTTC. The V gene is TRBV15, the J gene TRBJ2-4; D remains unclear. V was clipped by 0 bases and J by 1 base, with 16 bases between them. This CDR3 comprises 18 residues. Looked up from germline, CDR1 is LNHNV and CDR2 is YYDKDF (reference sequence).